This entry lists 17 T cell receptor beta chains sequenced from one sample in a study of blood T cell repertoires in COVID-19. Produced via immunoSEQ multiplex PCR; TCRdb's table is partial and in-frame only. The sample consists of about 47,000 clones, around 90% of them appearing once. The sample taken for sequencing was peripheral blood. The receptors stem from a man in his forties or fifties with active COVID-19.

V is TRBV5-1 and J is TRBJ2-4; the match to TRBD2 covers 12 bases. CDR3 length: 18 amino acids. The germline gives CDR1 SGHRS, CDR2 YFSETQ. V gave up 0 bases and J gave up 5 bases; unmatched junction bases: 9. CDR3 in DNA: TGCGCCAGCAGCTTGGGGGCGCTAGCGGGAGGGGATGAAAACATTCAGTACTTC. This translates into CASSLGALAGGDENIQYF. The full variable domain, rest sourced from reference TRBV5-1 and TRBJ2-4, is KAGVTQTPRYLIKTRGQQVTLSCSPISGHRSVSWYQQTPGQGLQFLFEYFSETQRNKGNFPGRFSGRQFSNSRSEMNVSTLELGDSALYLCASSLGALAGGDENIQYFGAGTRLSVL.

The chain employs TRBV6-1 and TRBJ1-5; 10 bases are a match to TRBD1. This CDR3 is built from 16 residues. CDR1 is MNHNS, CDR2 SASEGT, per germline. With 3 bases clipped from V and 9 bases from J, the junction kept 11 bases outside the gene matches. CDR3 sequence: CASSDRNRDRGWPQHF. CDR3 sequence (DNA): TGTGCCAGCAGTGATAGAAACCGGGACAGGGGATGGCCCCAGCATTTT.

The rearrangement links TRBV7-9 to TRBJ1-1; D is possibly TRBD1 (5 bases). CDR3 length: 16 residues. From germline, CDR1 is SEHNR and CDR2 FQNEAQ (reference sequence). V was clipped by 1 base and J by 3 bases, with 15 bases between them. The CDR3 region has the DNA TGTGCCAGCAGCTTAGAAGGGGTTGGAGGGTACACTGAAGCTTTCTTT. This sequence encodes CASSLEGVGGYTEAFF.

The chain is built from TRBV5-1 and TRBJ1-4, with TRBD1 matching 8 bases. Germline lookup yields CDR1 SGHRS and CDR2 YFSETQ. This CDR3 is 14 amino acids long. Losses at the gene ends were 4 bases for V and 7 bases for J; bases not matched to a gene: 6. Here the CDR3 DNA reads TGCGCCAGCAGCCCATCAGGGGGCGGTGAAAAACTGTTTTTT. Translating it yields CASSPSGGGEKLFF. Combining the CDR3 with reference TRBV5-1 and TRBJ1-4 gives the whole variable domain KAGVTQTPRYLIKTRGQQVTLSCSPISGHRSVSWYQQTPGQGLQFLFEYFSETQRNKGNFPGRFSGRQFSNSRSEMNVSTLELGDSALYLCASSPSGGGEKLFFGSGTQLSVL.

CDR3 loop: CASRPRDRPNEKLFF. The DNA of the CDR3 is TGTGCCAGTAGACCCAGGGACAGGCCTAATGAAAAACTGTTTTTT. V is TRBV19 and J is TRBJ1-4, with 8 bases lining up with TRBD1. V shed 6 bases and J 3 bases; nucleotides not matched to a gene: 6. Germline lookup yields CDR1 LNHDA and CDR2 SQIVND (reference sequence). CDR3 size: 15 residues.

The CDR3: CASSRPVTLVRGSGELFF. The CDR3 DNA is TGTGCCAGTAGTCGTCCAGTTACTCTCGTTCGGGGTTCCGGGGAGCTGTTTTTT. The chain recombines TRBV19 with TRBJ2-2; D is possibly TRBD2 (5 bases). Germline CDR1 LNHDA, CDR2 SQIVND (reference sequence). The CDR3 extends over 18 amino acids. The V and J ends lost 5 bases and 6 bases respectively, with 25 bases between them.

The chain links TRBV7-6 to TRBJ1-5; TRBD1 might be the D (5 bases). CDR3 length equals 16 residues. V lost 1 base to trimming and J lost 3 bases, with 13 bases between them. Germline V gives CDR1 SGHVS, CDR2 FNYEAQ. In DNA form, the CDR3 reads TGTGCCAGCAGCTTAGGGGCAGACAGATACAATCAGCCCCAGCATTTT. This sequence encodes CASSLGADRYNQPQHF.

The chain combines TRBV30 with TRBJ2-2; 8 bases line up with TRBD2. Germline values: CDR1 GTSNPN, CDR2 SVGIG (reference sequence). The CDR3 loop spans 15 amino acids. V shed 0 bases and J 6 bases; nucleotides not matched to a gene: 6. The CDR3 DNA follows: TGTGCCTGGAGTGTTCAAGCGGGAGCCTCCGGGGAGCTGTTTTTT. Its protein is CAWSVQAGASGELFF.

This clone appeared a single time. The chain uses TRBV19 and TRBJ2-3; D is possibly TRBD2 (5 bases). Germline V gene lookup returns CDR1 LNHDA and CDR2 SQIVND (reference sequence). Deletions cut 1 base from V and 4 bases from J, with 18 bases between. CDR3 size: 17 residues. This CDR3 reads CASSIAFAGRGSDTQYF. In DNA form, the CDR3 reads TGTGCCAGTAGTATAGCCTTTGCGGGCCGAGGGTCAGATACGCAGTATTTT.

The CDR3 here is CASSSHEGVYAEAFF. The CDR3 DNA sequence: TGTGCCAGCAGCTCCCACGAGGGGGTTTACGCTGAAGCTTTCTTT. The rearrangement links TRBV9 to TRBJ1-1; D may be TRBD1 (6 bases). Germline CDR1 is SGDLS and CDR2 is YYNGEE. The CDR3 covers 15 residues. V was pared by 4 bases and J by 6 bases, with 19 bases between.

The rearrangement uses TRBV6-5 and TRBJ1-1; D not certain. This CDR3 region has 12 residues. V was clipped by 6 bases and J by 1 base, with 6 bases between them. Per germline, CDR1 MNHEY and CDR2 SVGAGI. The CDR3 DNA reads TGTGCCAGCAGAAACAAGAACACTGAAGCTTTCTTT. This gives the protein CASRNKNTEAFF.

The rearrangement links TRBV6-1 to TRBJ2-5; tentative D call: TRBD1 (6 bases). In germline, CDR1 is MNHNS, CDR2 SASEGT. Trimming shortened V by 1 base and J by 0 bases, and 9 bases separated the two germline ends. The CDR3 loop spans 15 amino acids. The CDR3 loop reads CASSEVRGNQETQYF. The CDR3 DNA follows: TGTGCCAGCAGTGAAGTTAGGGGGAACCAAGAGACCCAGTACTTC.

The V and J genes are TRBV12-3 or TRBV12-4 and TRBJ1-5; D uncertain. V was clipped by 3 bases and J by 5 bases, with 5 bases between them. The CDR3 loop spans 12 amino acids. This chain's CDR3 is CASSFSDQPQHF. CDR3 coding DNA: TGTGCCAGCAGTTTCTCTGATCAGCCCCAGCATTTT.

This clone was found a few times. This rearrangement joins TRBV2 to TRBJ2-1, with 7 nucleotides matching TRBD1. The CDR3 contains 13 residues. The V and J ends lost 8 bases and 8 bases, in that order; junction bases with no gene match: 9. Germline V lookup: CDR1 SNHLY, CDR2 FYNNEI. The DNA of the CDR3 is TGTGCCAGCCGGACAGGATTAGGGTATGAGCAGTTCTTC. Translating it yields CASRTGLGYEQFF. The variable domain in full, with the rest retrieved from reference TRBV2 and TRBJ2-1, is EPEVTQTPSHQVTQMGQEVILRCVPISNHLYFYWYRQILGQKVEFLVSFYNNEISEKSEIFDDQFSVERPDGSNFTLKIRSTKLEDSAMYFCASRTGLGYEQFFGPGTRLTVL.

The chain carries TRBV30 and TRBJ2-4; tentative D call: TRBD2 (5 bases). CDR1 and CDR2 (germline): GTSNPN, SVGIG (reference sequence). V was pared by 4 bases and J by 4 bases, with 17 bases between. CDR3 length: 15 residues. The CDR3, as DNA: TGTGCCTGGAAGGGTAGCAGCGGAGAAAAAAACATTCAGTACTTC. It yields the protein CAWKGSSGEKNIQYF.

This clone occurred a few times. V gene TRBV5-4 combines with J gene TRBJ2-5, with TRBD2 as a possible D gene (6 bases). This CDR3 comprises 11 residues. Germline V CDR1 and CDR2: SGHNT, YYREEE (reference sequence). Trimming cost V 5 bases and J 5 bases, with 7 bases left between them. CDR3 DNA: TGTGCCAGCAGTCGGGGGGAGACCCAGTACTTC. This gives the protein CASSRGETQYF.

This chain links TRBV18 with TRBJ2-7; tentative D call: TRBD1 (5 bases). Deletions cut 5 bases from V and 0 bases from J, with 14 bases between. The CDR3 is 15 residues long. Germline-derived CDR1 and CDR2 are KGHSH and LQKENI. The CDR3, as DNA: TGTGCCAGCTCATACAGCTCGACAGCCTCCTACGAGCAGTACTTC. This codes for CASSYSSTASYEQYF.